This T cell receptor (beta chain) was captured in a study of persistence of HIV-infected CD4 T cells. Concerning this clone itself: What it binds is not known.

The CDR3 extends over 12 amino acids. Trimming shortened V by 6 bases and J by 6 bases, and 11 bases separated the two germline ends. Stimulation used around 9.1 ug/mL lysate from CMV-infected fibroblasts. Sorted nonresponding memory CD4+ T cells were CD40L-negative, CD69-negative, CD45RO-high. These HIV-1-infected adults initiated suppressive ART in chronic infection. This was the immunoSEQ version 4 assay in survey mode. The assay was immunoSEQ multiplex PCR, and TCRdb's table has in-frame clones only and misses some. This table holds some 41,000 clones, 80% found once. This chain joins TRBV12-3 or TRBV12-4 and TRBJ1-2; D is possibly TRBD1 (6 bases). This clonotype was obtained from an adult man with HIV who was CMV-seropositive. Sequencing used CD4+ T cells sorted from PBMCs after approximately 20-hour stimulation, obtained from a patient who received antiretroviral therapy. The CDR3 sequence is CASSRGGNGYTF. The CDR3, as DNA: TGTGCCAGCAGCAGAGGGGGAAATGGCTACACCTTC.